The 21 T cell receptor beta chains listed next were all sequenced from one sample in a study of T cell clonality in common variable immunodeficiency. Sequenced by immunoSEQ multiplex PCR; TCRdb stores in-frame clones only, minus some. The specimen has about 39,000 clones, none found just once. Material: peripheral blood mononuclear cells. Receptor source: a person aged 18-69 years in good health.

This clone showed up many times. The read is 3 residues too short to cover the CDR3 end, so that end is filled in from the germline J gene. The chain combines TRBV19 with TRBJ2-5, with 14 bases identical to TRBD2. The CDR3 is 17 amino acids. Germline CDR1 reads LNHDA; CDR2 reads SQIVND (reference sequence). Unmatched junction bases numbered 8, after V lost 4 bases and J lost 4 bases. The CDR3 loop reads CASSSGTSGGGRETQYF. The CDR3 DNA, read in part, is TGTGCCAGTAGTAGTGGGACTAGCGGGGGAGGACGAGAGACC. The full variable domain, in which reference TRBV19 and TRBJ2-5 provide the parts outside the CDR3, is DGGITQSPKYLFRKEGQNVTLSCEQNLNHDAMYWYRQDPGQGLRLIYYSQIVNDFQKGDIAEGYSVSREKKESFPLTVTSAQKNPTAFYLCASSSGTSGGGRETQYFGPGTRLLVL.

This clone was recorded many times. The DNA ends 3 residues before the CDR3 does, and the rest of the CDR3 is filled in from the germline J gene. This chain connects TRBV30 to TRBJ1-1; perhaps TRBD1 as D (5 bases). Germline V lookup: CDR1 GTSNPN, CDR2 SVGIG (reference sequence). V dropped 7 bases and J dropped 0 bases, with 18 bases sitting between them. This CDR3 spans 15 amino acids. CDR3 DNA (partial): TGTGCCTTCTCGCTGGGGGGGGGACTGAACACTGAA. It yields the protein CAFSLGGGLNTE. The full-length CDR3 reads as CAFSLGGGLNTEAFF.

This clone showed up many times. The read comes to an end 3 residues before the CDR3 does, leaving the germline J gene to fill in the end. The chain recombines TRBV20-1 with TRBJ2-3; 16 bases agree with TRBD2. Trimming at V came to 2 bases and at J to 4 bases, leaving 3 bases not matched to a gene. CDR3 size: 16 residues. The germline CDR1 and CDR2 sequences are DFQATT and SNEGSKA (reference sequence). This chain's CDR3 is CSARSGTSGRADTQYF. CDR3 DNA (partial): TGCAGTGCTAGATCGGGGACTAGCGGGAGGGCAGATACG.

This clone came up many times. The read falls 3 residues short of the CDR3 end, and the missing part is taken from the germline J gene. The V gene is TRBV18, the J gene TRBJ1-2; D not resolved. The CDR3 is made up of 16 amino acids. Germline V gene sequence: CDR1 KGHSH, CDR2 LQKENI. CDR3 sequence reads: CASSPTLTGHEEGYTF. The sequenced part of the CDR3 DNA is TGTGCCAGCTCACCAACGCTGACGGGTCACGAAGAGGGC.

In this sample, this clone turned up many times. Read coverage stops 3 residues before the CDR3 terminus; the germline J gene supplies the remainder. This sequence joins TRBV5-1 and TRBJ1-3; possible D gene TRBD1, 5 bases. Germline lookup yields CDR1 SGHRS and CDR2 YFSETQ. Between the trimmed V and J ends, which lost 0 bases and 1 base, there was a span of 11 bases. This CDR3 is built from 16 residues. The part of the CDR3 DNA that was read is TGCGCCAGCAGCTTGGGACCCGGGGGTTCTGGAAACACC. As protein: CASSLGPGGSGNT. The entire CDR3 reads CASSLGPGGSGNTIYF.

This clone was seen ten or more times. Coverage ceases 3 residues before the CDR3 finishes, and the germline J gene fills in the end. The rearrangement links TRBV10-3 to TRBJ1-2; D might be TRBD1 (5 bases). The CDR3 is 14 residues long. Trimming shortened V by 5 bases and J by 3 bases, and 13 bases separated the two germline ends. Germline V gene sequence: CDR1 ENHRY, CDR2 SYGVKD. CDR3 amino acids: CAISYDSQDYGYTF. The part of the CDR3 DNA that was read is TGTGCCATCAGTTACGACAGCCAAGACTATGGC.

This clone appeared many times. CDR3 DNA, as far as it was read: TGCAGTGTCGGACAGTCTATGGATGGC. It codes for CSVGQSMDG. The full CDR3 reads CSVGQSMDGYTF. The gene calls are TRBV20-1 and TRBJ1-2, with a possible D match to TRBD1 (6 bases). The DNA ends 3 residues before the CDR3 does, and the rest of the CDR3 is filled in from the germline J gene. Germline values: CDR1 DFQATT, CDR2 SNEGSKA (reference sequence). V was pared by 7 bases and J by 6 bases, with 15 bases between. This CDR3 has 12 residues.

This clone was found many times. The CDR3 end falls 3 residues outside the read, so it is completed with the germline J gene. The chain uses TRBV28 and TRBJ1-2; no clear D gene. The CDR3 is 14 residues long. From germline, CDR1 is MDHEN and CDR2 SYDVKM. V lost 2 bases and J lost 2, with 9 bases in between. The CDR3 loop is CASSLTPGNYGYTF. Partial CDR3 DNA: TGTGCCAGCAGTTTAACGCCCGGGAACTATGGC.

This clone was seen at least ten times. The read ends 3 residues shy of where the CDR3 ends; the end is completed using the germline J gene. The gene calls are TRBV2 and TRBJ1-5, with 11 bases lining up with TRBD1. The CDR3 has 18 residues. In germline, CDR1 is SNHLY, CDR2 FYNNEI. The ends lost 8 bases at V and 3 bases at J; junction bases unmatched: 15. The CDR3 region is CASQRLDRGRGYNQPQHF. CDR3 bases read: TGTGCCAGCCAAAGACTGGACAGGGGGCGGGGGTACAATCAGCCC.

Ten or more counts support this clone. The CDR3 is CASRTGEAFF. The covered CDR3 bases are TGTGCCAGCAGGACGGGTGAA. The chain employs TRBV2 and TRBJ1-1; D ambiguous. The read finishes 3 residues shy of the CDR3 end, and the germline J gene is used to complete it. CDR1 and CDR2 from the germline V gene are SNHLY and FYNNEI. The length of the CDR3 is 10 residues. V lost 6 bases and J lost 7, with 6 bases in between.

This clone has a count of ten or more. Read data end 3 residues before the CDR3 end; the end is taken from the germline J gene. This chain links TRBV20-1 with TRBJ2-5, with TRBD2 as a possible D gene (6 bases). The CDR3 is 11 amino acids. Germline-derived CDR1 and CDR2 are DFQATT and SNEGSKA (reference sequence). CDR3 DNA (partial): TGCAGTGCTAGGGAAACTAGCACC. Translation: CSARETST. The complete CDR3 reads CSARETSTQYF.

This clone was counted many times. Here the CDR3 reads CASSRQGNEQYF. The covered CDR3 bases are TGCGCCAGCAGTAGACAGGGCAACGAG. The chain carries TRBV5-1 and TRBJ2-7; TRBD1 matches at 7 bases. Read data end 3 residues before the CDR3 end; the end is taken from the germline J gene. The CDR3 length is 12 residues. CDR1 is SGHRS, CDR2 YFSETQ, per germline. V was pared by 5 bases and J by 5 bases, with 4 bases of the junction left unmatched.

This clone was seen ten or more times. Coverage ceases 3 residues before the CDR3 finishes, and the germline J gene fills in the end. The chain uses TRBV20-1 and TRBJ1-1; TRBD1 is a possible D gene (6 bases). This CDR3 region has 12 residues. Germline V lookup: CDR1 DFQATT, CDR2 SNEGSKA (reference sequence). Trimming left V 5 bases short and J 4 bases short, with 11 bases between. The CDR3 region is CSACPGVTEAFF. CDR3 DNA, as far as it was read: TGCAGTGCTTGTCCAGGGGTCACTGAA.

In its sample, this clone was seen a few times. The read halts 3 residues ahead of the CDR3 end, with the missing end drawn from the germline J gene. This rearrangement joins TRBV18 to TRBJ2-1; weak D call: TRBD1 (6 bases). V lost 5 bases to trimming and J lost 8 bases, with 19 bases between them. Germline V gene lookup returns CDR1 KGHSH and CDR2 LQKENI. This CDR3 contains 15 residues. The CDR3 region is CASSTRGRGRDEQFF. The CDR3 DNA, read in part, is TGTGCCAGCTCAACAAGGGGGAGAGGTCGGGATGAG. Drawing the rest from reference TRBV18 and TRBJ2-1, the complete variable domain is NAGVMQNPRHLVRRRGQEARLRCSPMKGHSHVYWYRQLPEEGLKFMVYLQKENIIDESGMPKERFSAEFPKEGPSILRIQQVVRGDSAAYFCASSTRGRGRDEQFFGPGTRLTVL.

This clone was recorded a few times. The CDR3 extends 3 residues past the end of the read, so its final part is completed from the germline J gene. This chain connects TRBV2 to TRBJ1-5, with 8 bases aligning to TRBD1. J gave up 4 bases and V 6 bases, and 8 bases lay outside the gene matches. This CDR3 comprises 15 residues. Germline loops: CDR1 SNHLY, CDR2 FYNNEI. The DNA read from the CDR3 is TGTGCCAGCAGCGTCAGGGGGCGAGGGAATCAGCCC. It specifies CASSVRGRGNQP. The entire CDR3 sequence reads CASSVRGRGNQPQHF.

For this clone: The sequence runs out 3 residues before the end of the CDR3; the remainder is reconstructed from the germline J gene. J is TRBJ2-5 and V is TRBV10-3; D is uncertain. The germline CDR1 and CDR2 sequences are ENHRY and SYGVKD. V lost 3 bases and J 2 bases, leaving 19 bases between the germline ends. This CDR3 comprises 17 residues. CDR3 DNA (partial): TGTGCCATCAGTGACCATGGGTGGTACGAGACTCAAGAGACC. Translated: CAISDHGWYETQET. The whole CDR3 sequence is CAISDHGWYETQETQYF.

This clone was seen only a few times. The CDR3 goes on 3 residues after the read ends, and that part is filled in from the germline J gene. The chain combines TRBV7-2 with TRBJ2-4, with a possible D match to TRBD1 (5 bases). CDR3 length equals 15 residues. Germline CDR1 reads SGHTA; CDR2 reads FQGNSA. The CDR3: CASSLETVGNYGQYF. The CDR3 DNA, read in part, is TGTGCCAGCAGCTTGGAGACAGTGGGTAACTATGGT. Filled out from reference TRBV7-2 and TRBJ2-4, the complete variable domain reads GAGVSQSPSNKVTEKGKDVELRCDPISGHTALYWYRQSLGQGLEFLIYFQGNSAPDKSGLPSDRFSAERTGGSVSTLTIQRTQQEDSAVYLCASSLETVGNYGQYFGAGTRLSVL.

Concerning this clone itself: The read gets to within 3 residues of the CDR3 end, and the germline J gene fills in the rest. The chain uses TRBV11-2 and TRBJ2-3; 8 nucleotides align to TRBD2. CDR3 length: 14 residues. Germline values: CDR1 SGHAT, CDR2 FQNNGV. V lost 4 bases and J lost 5; bases outside the gene matches: 5. Partial CDR3 DNA: TGTGCCAGCAGCTCCAGCCTAGCGGGAGATACG. Its translation: CASSSSLAGDT. The entire CDR3 sequence reads CASSSSLAGDTQYF. Looking up the rest from reference TRBV11-2 and TRBJ2-3 gives the full variable domain: EAGVAQSPRYKIIEKRQSVAFWCNPISGHATLYWYQQILGQGPKLLIQFQNNGVVDDSQLPKDRFSAERLKGVDSTLKIQPAKLEDSAVYLCASSSSLAGDTQYFGPGTRLTVL.

In its sample, this clone was seen many times. The read ends 3 residues shy of where the CDR3 ends; the end is completed using the germline J gene. The chain is built from TRBV20-1 and TRBJ2-7; 7 nucleotides line up with TRBD1. Germline V lookup: CDR1 DFQATT, CDR2 SNEGSKA (reference sequence). CDR3 length equals 15 residues. V lost 6 bases to trimming and J lost 1 base; unmatched junction nucleotides: 12. The CDR3 is CSAPKTGMGSYEQYF. Partial CDR3 DNA: TGCAGTGCACCCAAGACAGGGATGGGATCCTACGAG.

Remarks on this clone: The DNA ends 3 residues before the CDR3 does, and the rest of the CDR3 is filled in from the germline J gene. V usage is TRBV5-4 and J usage is TRBJ2-7; 10 positions agree with TRBD1. V was pared by 4 bases and J by 1 base, with 5 bases of the junction left unmatched. Germline values: CDR1 SGHNT, CDR2 YYREEE (reference sequence). This CDR3 spans 15 amino acids. CDR3 loop: CASSPPGQGSYEQYF. The CDR3 DNA, read in part, is TGTGCCAGCAGCCCGCCGGGACAGGGGTCCTACGAG.

This clone was seen ten or more times. The read terminates 3 residues ahead of where the CDR3 ends, so the germline J gene completes it. The chain uses TRBV7-3 and TRBJ1-1, with a weak D call TRBD1 (6 bases). V was trimmed by 5 bases and J by 1 base, leaving 14 bases between them. Germline assignment: CDR1 SGHTA and CDR2 FQGTGA. The CDR3 contains 15 residues. The CDR3 is CASSPPGTPNTEAFF. Incomplete CDR3 DNA: TGTGCCAGCAGCCCCCCGGGGACACCGAACACTGAA.